These T cell receptor beta chains were read from a single sample in a study of blood T cell repertoires in COVID-19. Libraries were prepared by immunoSEQ multiplex PCR; TCRdb keeps only in-frame clonotypes and omits some of them. The table has about 440,000 clones, about nine tenths seen once; the top ten hold around an eighth. Sequenced: peripheral blood. Receptors originate from a woman between 45 and 65 years old with COVID-19, enrolled during active disease. Each CDR3 is given with its conserved first and last residue. Each record gives: V gene, J gene, D gene, clone size, CDR3 DNA, CDR3 protein. A D gene is named only where the DNA matches it firmly. The size entry is marked missing in some rows and otherwise reads once, few, many or a size class.

TRBV7-9	TRBJ2-5	TRBD2	-	TGTGCCAGCAGCTTCTCCACCCTTAGCGGGGGGGAGACCCAGTACTTC	CASSFSTLSGGETQYF
TRBV11-1	TRBJ1-2	-	-	TGTGCCAGCAGCTTAGAAGTGGGAGACTATGGCTACACCTTC	CASSLEVGDYGYTF
TRBV29-1	TRBJ1-1	TRBD1	-	TGCAGCGCTTTCGGGACAGGGTACCCCTTGAACACTGAAGCTTTCTTT	CSAFGTGYPLNTEAFF
TRBV9	TRBJ2-2	TRBD2	once	TGTGCCAGCAGCCCCTCGGGACTAGCGGGGGCCCGGGTCACCGGGGAGCTGTTTTTT	CASSPSGLAGARVTGELFF
TRBV6-2/TRBV6-3	TRBJ2-7	TRBD1	-	TGTGCCAGCAGTACTCACAGGGGCCCCGAGCAGTACTTC	CASSTHRGPEQYF
TRBV27	TRBJ2-7	-	-	TGTGCCAGCAGTTCCAGGGGACCCTACGAGCAGTACTTC	CASSSRGPYEQYF
TRBV18	TRBJ1-5	TRBD1	-	TGTGCCAGCTCGCGGGACAGGACTCGCAATCAGCCCCAGCATTTT	CASSRDRTRNQPQHF
TRBV6-5	TRBJ1-2	TRBD1	-	TGTGCCAGCAGTTACTCCGACAGGGATGGCTACACCTTC	CASSYSDRDGYTF
TRBV5-6	TRBJ1-1	-	few	TGTGCCAGCAGCTTTGGGGCGGATAACACTGAAGCTTTCTTT	CASSFGADNTEAFF
TRBV15	TRBJ1-1	TRBD1	once	TGTGCCACCCGGTGGGACAGGGAGGCAACTGAAGCTTTCTTT	CATRWDREATEAFF
TRBV19	TRBJ1-2	-	-	TGTGCCAGTAGTACCTCGTCGGGAGGGGTCTATGGCTACACCTTC	CASSTSSGGVYGYTF
TRBV12-3/TRBV12-4	TRBJ1-3	-	-	TGTGCCAGCAGTCTCGGAGATTCCCCTCTTTTT	CASSLGDSPLF
TRBV2	TRBJ2-3	TRBD2	-	TGTGCCAACACGGGGGAGCGGGGACGGCCAGATACGCAGTATTTT	CANTGERGRPDTQYF
TRBV9	TRBJ2-1	TRBD2	-	TGTGCCAGCAGCCGTAGCGGGGGATCGTACAATGAGCAGTTCTTC	CASSRSGGSYNEQFF
TRBV9	TRBJ2-3	-	-	TGTGCCAGCAGCCAATCAGATACGCAGTATTTT	CASSQSDTQYF
TRBV19	TRBJ1-5	-	-	TGTGCCAGTAGAGCCGGCGCTGGGACACTCCTCAATCAGCCCCAGCATTTT	CASRAGAGTLLNQPQHF
TRBV6-5	TRBJ2-7	TRBD1	-	TGTGCCAGCAGCCCGACAGGGAACCCCTACGAGCAGTACTTC	CASSPTGNPYEQYF
TRBV12-3/TRBV12-4	TRBJ2-2	-	once	TGTACCTCATCAGGAAGGAACACCGGGGAGCTGTTTTTT	CTSSGRNTGELFF
TRBV19	TRBJ1-2	-	-	TGTGCCAGTAGTCCCCTCGACAGCTATGGCTACACCTTC	CASSPLDSYGYTF
TRBV9	TRBJ1-2	TRBD1	-	TGTGCCAGCAGCGAATGGGACAGTCTGGCGGGCGGCTACACCTTC	CASSEWDSLAGGYTF
TRBV6-5	TRBJ2-7	TRBD1	-	TGTGCCAGCAGGGGACAGATGGACGCCTACGAGCAGTACTTC	CASRGQMDAYEQYF
TRBV9	TRBJ1-2	-	-	TGTGCCAGCAGCGCCATTACAGGGAATGGCTACACCTTC	CASSAITGNGYTF
TRBV7-9	TRBJ1-4	-	-	TGTGCCAGCAGCTTCGCGGGGGAAAAACTGTTTTTT	CASSFAGEKLFF
TRBV11-2	TRBJ1-4	-	-	TGTGCCAGCAGCTTAGGTTACGTGGGGGCCCCAAATGAAAAACTGTTTTTT	CASSLGYVGAPNEKLFF
TRBV3-1/TRBV3-2	TRBJ1-2	-	-	TGTGCCAGCAGCCACCCCCTCGGAGGCGGCTACACCTTC	CASSHPLGGGYTF
TRBV18	TRBJ1-5	-	once	TGTGCCAGCTCGCGCGAATTCAGGGTTAGCAATCAGCCCCAGCATTTT	CASSREFRVSNQPQHF
TRBV29-1	TRBJ2-7	TRBD1	-	TGCAGCGTTGAAGGGCAGGGGGCCTACGAGCAGTACTTC	CSVEGQGAYEQYF
TRBV6-5	TRBJ1-3	-	-	TGTGCCAGCACCCTTGGGGAGGGTTCTGGAAACACCATATATTTT	CASTLGEGSGNTIYF
TRBV10-3	TRBJ2-1	-	once	TGTGCCATCAGCCCCGTTAGCAATGAGCAGTTCTTC	CAISPVSNEQFF
TRBV19	TRBJ2-7	-	-	TGTGCCAGTAGTTATTCTCGAGCCTACGAGCAGTACTTC	CASSYSRAYEQYF
TRBV2	TRBJ1-6	-	-	TGTGCCAGCAGTGCGATCGCTCCGAGCTCCTATAATTCACCCCTCCACTTT	CASSAIAPSSYNSPLHF
TRBV10-1	TRBJ2-7	TRBD2	-	TGCGCCAGCAGTGATGGACTAGCGGGGACCTACGAGCAGTACTTC	CASSDGLAGTYEQYF
TRBV19	TRBJ1-2	TRBD1	many	TGTGCCAGTACCCGACAGGGGGAGGCTCCTAACTATGGCTACACCTTC	CASTRQGEAPNYGYTF
TRBV5-1	TRBJ2-3	-	-	TGCGCCAGCAGCTTGGACTACCCTAGCACAGATACGCAGTATTTT	CASSLDYPSTDTQYF
TRBV30	TRBJ1-6	-	-	TGTGCCTGGAGGAGAGGGTCGTGGCCGAGCTCCTATAATTCACCCCTCCACTTT	CAWRRGSWPSSYNSPLHF